Following are 6 T cell receptor beta chains from one sample sequenced in a study of Graves' ophthalmopathy and Graves' hyperthyroidism (dated by TCRdb to 2017 to 2018). The sequencing machine was an Illumina HiSeq 2000. For repertoire sequencing, the TCR beta CDR3 regions were amplified from RNA transcripts. HTBI primers and the Qiagen OneStep RT-PCR kit were used in a first-round RT-PCR, which was followed by a second-round multiplex PCR, size selection and purification. TCRdb passed the public sequencing reads through fastp at Q25 and MiXCR, retaining productive beta sequences. Identical CDR3 protein sequences are pooled into one entry, listed with their most common genes and DNA. In this sample the table shows about 240,000 distinct CDR3 sequences, approximately 42% of which occur a single time. The ten largest make up less than 50% of the sample. Material: peripheral blood. All receptors come from an adult man with Graves' ophthalmopathy.

The chain employs TRBV20-1 and TRBJ2-5; D may correspond to TRBD1 or TRBD2 (5 bases each). There are 15 residues in the CDR3. V lost 6 bases and J 5 bases, leaving 22 bases between the germline ends. CDR1 is DFQATT and CDR2 is SNEGSKA in the germline V gene (reference sequence). The CDR3 coding sequence is TGCAGTGCCAGGGATTCTAGAGGGGCTCGGGAGACCCAGTACTTC. This codes for CSARDSRGARETQYF.

The rearrangement uses TRBV9 and TRBJ1-2, with no clear D. The CDR3 spans 14 residues. V was pared by 4 bases and J by 9 bases, with 19 bases between. Germline CDR1 and CDR2: SGDLS and YYNGEE. The CDR3 spells CASSQTRRSFSYTF. The CDR3, as DNA: TGTGCCAGCAGCCAAACTCGACGGAGTTTCAGCTACACCTTC.

This clonotype has a handful of counts. The J gene is TRBJ1-5, the V gene TRBV4-1; D gene unclear. V was pared by 5 bases and J by 0 bases, with 5 bases between. The CDR3 length is 13 residues. CDR1 MGHRA and CDR2 YSYEKL come from the germline V gene. CDR3 coding DNA: TGCGCCAGCAGCGTACATAGCAATCAGCCCCAGCATTTT. Translation: CASSVHSNQPQHF.

The J gene is TRBJ2-7, the V gene TRBV6-1; 10 nucleotides agree with TRBD2. With V trimmed by 4 bases and J by 3 bases, 6 bases remained unmatched. CDR3 length: 15 amino acids. Germline V gives CDR1 MNHNS, CDR2 SASEGT. CDR3 sequence (DNA): TGTGCCAGCAGTGTCGTCCCTAGCGGGAGCTACGAGCAGTACTTC. It is translated as CASSVVPSGSYEQYF.

The chain couples TRBV7-9 to TRBJ2-7; the match to TRBD2 covers 10 bases. V dropped 4 bases and J dropped 7; count of bases not matched to a gene: 13. The CDR3 length is 16 residues. Per germline, CDR1 SEHNR and CDR2 FQNEAQ (reference sequence). DNA of the CDR3: TGTGCCAGCAGCTCCGACCTTCTAGCGGGAGATGAAGAGCAGTACTTC. Its protein product is CASSSDLLAGDEEQYF.

The gene calls are TRBV7-8 and TRBJ1-3; perhaps TRBD1 as D (6 bases). This CDR3 comprises 15 residues. Germline lookup yields CDR1 SGHVS and CDR2 FQNEAQ. V gave up 3 bases and J gave up 0 bases, with 9 bases separating them. CDR3 loop: CASSFDRNSGNTIYF. The CDR3 DNA reads TGTGCCAGCAGCTTCGACAGGAACTCTGGAAACACCATATATTTT.